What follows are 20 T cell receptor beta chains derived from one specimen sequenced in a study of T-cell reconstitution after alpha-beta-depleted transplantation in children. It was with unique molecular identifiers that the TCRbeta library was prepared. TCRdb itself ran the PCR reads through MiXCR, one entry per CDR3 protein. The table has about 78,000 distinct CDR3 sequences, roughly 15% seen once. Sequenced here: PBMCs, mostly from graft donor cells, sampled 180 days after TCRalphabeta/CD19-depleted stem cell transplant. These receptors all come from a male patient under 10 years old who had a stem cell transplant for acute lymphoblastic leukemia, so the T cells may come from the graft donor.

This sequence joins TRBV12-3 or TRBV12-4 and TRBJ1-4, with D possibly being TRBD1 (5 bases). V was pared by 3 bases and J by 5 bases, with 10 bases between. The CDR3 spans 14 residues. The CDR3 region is CASSFRGGNEKLFF. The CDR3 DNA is TGTGCCAGCAGTTTTCGTGGGGGGAATGAAAAACTGTTTTTT.

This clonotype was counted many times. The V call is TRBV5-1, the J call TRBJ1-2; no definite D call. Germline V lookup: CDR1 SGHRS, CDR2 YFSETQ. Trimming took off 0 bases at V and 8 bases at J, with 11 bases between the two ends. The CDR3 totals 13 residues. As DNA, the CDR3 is TGCGCCAGCAGCTTGGGCGGAGGTCACGGCTACACCTTC. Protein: CASSLGGGHGYTF.

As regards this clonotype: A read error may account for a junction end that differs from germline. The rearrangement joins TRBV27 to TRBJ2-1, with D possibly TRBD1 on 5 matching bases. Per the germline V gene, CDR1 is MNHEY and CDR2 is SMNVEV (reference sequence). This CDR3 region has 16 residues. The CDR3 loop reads CSSSPPSLQGYNEQFF. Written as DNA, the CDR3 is TGTTCCAGCAGTCCCCCCTCCCTCCAGGGCTACAATGAGCAGTTCTTC.

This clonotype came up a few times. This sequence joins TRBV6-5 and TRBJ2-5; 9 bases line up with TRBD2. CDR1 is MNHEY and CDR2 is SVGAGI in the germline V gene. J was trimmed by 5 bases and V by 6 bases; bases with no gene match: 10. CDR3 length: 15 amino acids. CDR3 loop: CASSYSVAGGETQYF. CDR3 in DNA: TGTGCCAGCAGCTATTCGGTGGCGGGGGGGGAGACCCAGTACTTC.

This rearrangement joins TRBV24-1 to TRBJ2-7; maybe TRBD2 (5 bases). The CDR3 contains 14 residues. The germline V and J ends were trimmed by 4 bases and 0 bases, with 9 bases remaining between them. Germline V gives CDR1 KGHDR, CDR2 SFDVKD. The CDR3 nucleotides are TGTGCCACCAGTGACCGAGGGATCTCCTACGAGCAGTACTTC. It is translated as CATSDRGISYEQYF.

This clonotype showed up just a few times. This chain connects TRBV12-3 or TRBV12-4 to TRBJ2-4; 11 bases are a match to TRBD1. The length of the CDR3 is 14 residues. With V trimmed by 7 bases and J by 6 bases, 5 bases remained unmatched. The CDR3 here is CASTPGQGGNIQYF. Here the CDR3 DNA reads TGTGCCAGCACCCCGGGACAGGGGGGAAACATTCAGTACTTC.

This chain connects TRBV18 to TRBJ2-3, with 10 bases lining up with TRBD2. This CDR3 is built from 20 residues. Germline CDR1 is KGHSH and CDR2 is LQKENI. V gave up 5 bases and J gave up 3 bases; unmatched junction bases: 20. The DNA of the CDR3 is TGTGCCAGCTCAACCCCGACGTGGCTAGCGGGGGACGTGGGGACAGATACGCAGTATTTT. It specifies CASSTPTWLAGDVGTDTQYF.

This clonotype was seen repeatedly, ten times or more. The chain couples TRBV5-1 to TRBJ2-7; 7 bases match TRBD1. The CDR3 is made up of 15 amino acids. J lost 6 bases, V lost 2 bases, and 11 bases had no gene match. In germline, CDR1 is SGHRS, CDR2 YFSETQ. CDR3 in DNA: TGCGCCAGCAGCTTACCGGGACAGCGTTACCGCGAGCAGTACTTC. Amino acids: CASSLPGQRYREQYF.

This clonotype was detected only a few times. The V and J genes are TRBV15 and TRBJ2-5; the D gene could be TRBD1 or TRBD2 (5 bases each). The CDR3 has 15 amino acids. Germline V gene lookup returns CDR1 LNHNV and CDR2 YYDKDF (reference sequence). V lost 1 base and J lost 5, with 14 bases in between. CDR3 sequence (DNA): TGTGCCACCAGCAGAGTCGGGGCGGGTCTTGAGACCCAGTACTTC. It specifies CATSRVGAGLETQYF.

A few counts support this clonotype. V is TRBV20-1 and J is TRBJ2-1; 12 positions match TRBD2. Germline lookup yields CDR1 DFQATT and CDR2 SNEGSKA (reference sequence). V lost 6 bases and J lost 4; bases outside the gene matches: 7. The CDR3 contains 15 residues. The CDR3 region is CSARLAGARYNEQFF. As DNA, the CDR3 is TGCAGTGCGCGACTAGCGGGAGCACGTTACAATGAGCAGTTCTTC.

The CDR3: CASAQGYGYTF. DNA of the CDR3: TGTGCCAGCGCTCAGGGATATGGCTACACCTTC. The chain couples TRBV25-1 to TRBJ1-2, with a possible D match to TRBD1 (5 bases). The CDR3 has 11 amino acids. V shed 8 bases and J shed 5 bases, with 9 bases lying between them. Per the germline V gene, CDR1 is MGHDK and CDR2 is SYGVNS.

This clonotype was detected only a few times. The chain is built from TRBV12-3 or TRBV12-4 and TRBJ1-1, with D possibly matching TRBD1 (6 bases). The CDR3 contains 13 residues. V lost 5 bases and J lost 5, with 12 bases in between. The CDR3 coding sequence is TGTGCCAGCAGTCAGGGGACGTCAACTGAAGCTTTCTTT. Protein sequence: CASSQGTSTEAFF.

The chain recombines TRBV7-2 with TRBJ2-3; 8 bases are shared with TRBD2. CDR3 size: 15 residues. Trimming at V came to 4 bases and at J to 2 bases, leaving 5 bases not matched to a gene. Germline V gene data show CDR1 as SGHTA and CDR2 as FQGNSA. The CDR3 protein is CASSSLAELTDTQYF. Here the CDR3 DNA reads TGTGCCAGCAGCTCACTAGCGGAGCTCACAGATACGCAGTATTTT.

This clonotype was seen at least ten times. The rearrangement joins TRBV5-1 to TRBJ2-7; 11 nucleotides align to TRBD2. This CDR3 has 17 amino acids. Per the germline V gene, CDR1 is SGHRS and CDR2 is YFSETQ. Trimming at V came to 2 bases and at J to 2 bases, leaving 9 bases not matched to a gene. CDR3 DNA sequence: TGCGCCAGCAGCTTACGGGAGCCTAGCGGGAGGACCTACGAGCAGTACTTC. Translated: CASSLREPSGRTYEQYF.

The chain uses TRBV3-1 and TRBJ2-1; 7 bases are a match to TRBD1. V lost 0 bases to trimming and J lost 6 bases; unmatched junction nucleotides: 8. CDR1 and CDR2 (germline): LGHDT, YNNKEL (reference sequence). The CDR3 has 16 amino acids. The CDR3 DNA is TGTGCCAGCAGCCAAGATAGGGTGACAGGGTTCAATGAGCAGTTCTTC. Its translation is CASSQDRVTGFNEQFF.

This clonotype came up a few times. DNA for the CDR3: TGTGCCAGCAGTCCGGGGCCGCGCACTGAAGCTTTCTTT. Translating it yields CASSPGPRTEAFF. V and J are TRBV2 and TRBJ1-1; a weak D match, TRBD1 (5 bases). V was clipped by 5 bases and J by 4 bases, with 11 bases between them. There are 13 residues in the CDR3. Germline V gene sequence: CDR1 SNHLY, CDR2 FYNNEI.

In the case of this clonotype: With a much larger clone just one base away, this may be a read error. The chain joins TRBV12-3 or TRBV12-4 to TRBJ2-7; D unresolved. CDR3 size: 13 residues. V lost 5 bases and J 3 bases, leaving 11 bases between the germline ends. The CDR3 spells CASSHSHFYEQYF. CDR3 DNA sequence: TGTGCCAGCAGTCACTCTCATTTCTACGAGCAGTACTTC.

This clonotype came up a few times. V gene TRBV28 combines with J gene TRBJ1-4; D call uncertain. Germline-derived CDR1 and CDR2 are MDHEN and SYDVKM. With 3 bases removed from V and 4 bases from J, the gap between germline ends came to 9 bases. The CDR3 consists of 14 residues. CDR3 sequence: CASSLRAVNEKLFF. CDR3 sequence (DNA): TGTGCCAGCAGTTTGCGGGCGGTTAATGAAAAACTGTTTTTT.

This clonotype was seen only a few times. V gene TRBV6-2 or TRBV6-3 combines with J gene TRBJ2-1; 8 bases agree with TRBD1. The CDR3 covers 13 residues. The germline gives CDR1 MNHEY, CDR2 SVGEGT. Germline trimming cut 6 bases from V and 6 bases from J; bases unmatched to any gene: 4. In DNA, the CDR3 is TGTGCCAGCAGGGCAACAGGGGGCAATGAGCAGTTCTTC. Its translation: CASRATGGNEQFF.

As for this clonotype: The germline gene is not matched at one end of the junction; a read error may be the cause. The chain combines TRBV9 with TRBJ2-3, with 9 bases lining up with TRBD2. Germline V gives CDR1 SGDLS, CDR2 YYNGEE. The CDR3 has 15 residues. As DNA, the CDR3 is TGTGCCAGCAGCGAGGGACTAGCTCGGGCAGATACGCATTATTTT. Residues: CASSEGLARADTHYF.